This TCR beta chain is from a study of CD8 T cells in Susac syndrome. Trimming shortened V by 4 bases and J by 9 bases, and 13 bases separated the two germline ends. CDR1 and CDR2 from the germline V gene are SEHNR and FQNEAQ (reference sequence). The length of the CDR3 is 13 residues. Comment on this clonotype: No antigen is known for it.

Study-wide results and caveats: The number of individuals included in the study's TCR sequencing and HLA analysis was acknowledged as relatively small.

Reverse transcription of about 0.5 to 1 ug RNA used random hexamers. MiXCR was run by TCRdb on the immunoSEQ multiplex PCR reads, yielding one entry per CDR3 protein. The data contain around 190,000 distinct CDR3 sequences, approximately 95% of them singletons. Sequencing was carried out using CD8+ T cells from PBMCs. The chain couples TRBV7-9 to TRBJ1-5, with D unresolved. The TCR was taken from a human donor with multiple sclerosis. The CDR3 loop reads CASSSSQPGPQHF. The CDR3 region has the DNA TGTGCCAGCAGCTCCTCCCAACCGGGGCCCCAGCATTTT.